Each of the 7 T cell receptor beta chains below was sequenced from the same sample in a study of Tregs in tolerant kidney transplant recipients (dated by TCRdb to about 2019). Transplants used related donors with nonmyeloablative bone marrow transplantation; mixed chimerism was transient in the human trials. Receptor libraries were prepared by the immunoSEQ multiplex PCR assay. What TCRdb holds here is the immuneACCESS table cut down to in-frame rearrangements. Part of the clones is not present; checked against another copy, under half of the missing clones reflect an unresolved V gene, and the others are unexplained. This specimen's table enumerates about 15,000 clones. The top ten clonotypes cover 3.5% of the sample. The input for sequencing was CD4+ T cells from blood (PBMCs), taken 12 months after the transplant. Receptors were obtained from a human patient who received a combined kidney and bone marrow transplant. Some T cells may derive from the graft donor when a transplant has been performed.

By frequency, this clone registers medium-sized (0.01 to 0.1%). The observed sequence ends 3 residues before the CDR3 terminus, with the missing tail filled in from the germline J gene. The V gene is TRBV29-1, the J gene TRBJ1-1; D is perhaps TRBD1 (5 bases). The CDR3 runs to 14 residues. V shed 5 bases and J shed 5 bases, with 18 bases lying between them. Germline-derived CDR1 and CDR2 are SQVTM and ANQGSEA. The CDR3 is CSVNHRGMGTEAFF. CDR3 DNA, as far as it was read: TGCAGCGTTAACCATCGGGGGATGGGGACTGAA.

A note on this clone: The read halts 3 residues ahead of the CDR3 end, with the missing end drawn from the germline J gene. The gene calls are TRBV19 and TRBJ2-1; D is possibly TRBD2 (6 bases). The CDR3 totals 17 residues. CDR1 is LNHDA and CDR2 is SQIVND in the germline V gene (reference sequence). Trimming took 3 bases from V and 4 from J, leaving 19 bases between them. The sequenced CDR3 bases are TGTGCCAGTAGTATGCGGGAATCCCGGGAGCGGTACAATGAG. It specifies CASSMRESRERYNE. From start to end, the CDR3 is CASSMRESRERYNEQFF.

A note on this clone: The read finishes 3 residues shy of the CDR3 end, and the germline J gene is used to complete it. The rearrangement links TRBV7-9 to TRBJ2-7; 7 positions agree with TRBD1. This CDR3 is 15 amino acids long. Unmatched junction bases numbered 13, after V lost 5 bases and J lost 6 bases. Germline V gene sequence: CDR1 SEHNR, CDR2 FQNEAQ (reference sequence). The CDR3 DNA, read in part, is TGTGCCAGCAGCCGGCTCCGGGACAGACCAAGCGAG. It encodes CASSRLRDRPSE. The entire CDR3 is CASSRLRDRPSEQYF.

Turning to this clone: The read terminates 3 residues before the CDR3 end, so the remaining end is supplied by the germline J gene. The rearrangement joins TRBV29-1 to TRBJ2-5, with 8 bases identical to TRBD1. There are 13 residues in the CDR3. The germline V gene has CDR1 SQVTM and CDR2 ANQGSEA. The V segment lost 6 bases and the J segment 1 base; nucleotides outside the gene matches: 4. CDR3 DNA (partial): TGCAGCGTGACAGGGGCCTCCCAAGAGACC. This translates into CSVTGASQET. The complete CDR3 sequence is CSVTGASQETQYF. Drawing the rest from reference TRBV29-1 and TRBJ2-5, the complete variable domain is SAVISQKPSRDICQRGTSLTIQCQVDSQVTMMFWYRQQPGQSLTLIATANQGSEATYESGFVIDKFPISRPNLTFSTLTVSNMSPEDSSIYLCSVTGASQETQYFGPGTRLLVL.

Comment on this clone: The CDR3 is cut off 3 residues early in the read; its end comes from the germline J gene. The chain combines TRBV6-2 or TRBV6-3 with TRBJ2-1; 10 nucleotides agree with TRBD2. J lost 4 bases, V lost 2 bases, and 8 bases had no gene match. Germline CDR1 reads MNHEY; CDR2 reads SVGEGT. This CDR3 is 17 amino acids long. The sequenced part of the CDR3 DNA is TGTGCCAGCAGTTACAGTCCGACTAGCGGGCTGTACAATGAG. Translated: CASSYSPTSGLYNE. The full CDR3 protein is CASSYSPTSGLYNEQFF.

By frequency, this clone is medium-sized (0.01 to 0.1%). The missing CDR3 end, 3 residues past where the read stops, is filled in from the germline J gene. The genes are TRBV19 and TRBJ1-1; possible D gene TRBD1, 5 bases. The germline V and J ends were trimmed by 3 bases and 4 bases, with 27 bases remaining between them. The CDR3 consists of 19 residues. The germline CDR1 and CDR2 sequences are LNHDA and SQIVND (reference sequence). The CDR3 region is CASSITLKGAAPGGTEAFF. CDR3 DNA (partial): TGTGCCAGTAGTATTACCCTTAAAGGGGCGGCTCCGGGAGGCACTGAA.

About this clone: The sequenced fragment ends 3 residues before the CDR3 boundary, so the rest is inferred from the germline J gene. The rearrangement uses TRBV6-2 or TRBV6-3 and TRBJ1-1; 7 positions match TRBD1. Germline loops: CDR1 MNHEY, CDR2 SVGEGT. There are 15 residues in the CDR3. The junction had 4 bases not matched to a gene; V was cut back by 2 bases and J by 1 base. The CDR3 sequence is CASSYPRTGNTEAFF. Partial CDR3 DNA: TGTGCCAGCAGTTACCCCCGGACAGGGAACACTGAA.